This passage covers 22 T cell receptor beta chains from one sample sequenced in a study of blood T cell repertoires in COVID-19. Clones were read by immunoSEQ multiplex PCR, and TCRdb kept only the in-frame ones, dropping some. The sample holds 34,000 or so clones; 90% are singletons and the top ten take roughly 38%. Sequencing used peripheral blood. The receptors come from a man in his 60s with active or convalescent COVID-19.

The rearrangement joins TRBV6-5 to TRBJ1-1; D not certain. CDR1 is MNHEY, CDR2 SVGAGI, per germline. The CDR3 has 15 amino acids. V shed 0 bases and J shed 3 bases, with 11 bases lying between them. CDR3 in amino acids: CASSYSSRRDTEAFF. Here the CDR3 DNA reads TGTGCCAGCAGTTACTCGAGCAGGCGGGACACTGAAGCTTTCTTT.

The rearrangement uses TRBV7-6 and TRBJ2-1, with 9 bases fitting TRBD2. After removal of 8 bases from V and 4 bases from J, the junction contained 21 bases not matched to a gene. The CDR3 loop spans 19 amino acids. Germline loops: CDR1 SGHVS, CDR2 FNYEAQ. The CDR3 region has the DNA TGTGCCAGCGCCAACCCGCCCCCCTTTGCGGGGGGGCGGTACAATGAGCAGTTCTTC. This sequence encodes CASANPPPFAGGRYNEQFF.

The chain links TRBV3-1 (or the pseudogene TRBV3-2) to TRBJ1-5; TRBD1 matches 9 bases. Per the germline V gene, CDR1 is LGHDT and CDR2 is YNNKEL (reference sequence). The CDR3 is made up of 13 amino acids. V lost 4 bases, J lost 7 bases, and 2 bases stayed unmatched. The CDR3 DNA reads as TGTGCCAGCAGCCGACAGGGGGAACAGCCCCAGCATTTT. This gives the protein CASSRQGEQPQHF.

V and J are TRBV5-8 and TRBJ1-1, with D perhaps TRBD1 (5 bases). This CDR3 region has 14 residues. Germline lookup yields CDR1 SGHTS and CDR2 YDEGEE. V lost 1 base and J 1 base, leaving 8 bases between the germline ends. The CDR3 spells CASSLTGANTEAFF. The DNA of the CDR3 is TGTGCCAGCAGCTTGACAGGAGCGAACACTGAAGCTTTCTTT.

This chain uses TRBV3-1 (or the pseudogene TRBV3-2) with TRBJ2-3; TRBD2 matches 12 bases. V was clipped by 4 bases and J by 5 bases; unmatched bases: 1. Per the germline V gene, CDR1 is LGHDT and CDR2 is YNNKEL (reference sequence). The CDR3 has 14 amino acids. CDR3 DNA: TGTGCCAGCAGCCTGACTAGCGGGGGAGATACGCAGTATTTT. It translates to CASSLTSGGDTQYF.

The chain recombines TRBV6-2 or TRBV6-3 with TRBJ2-1, with D possibly being TRBD2 (5 bases). This CDR3 region has 11 residues. V lost 4 bases and J 12 bases, leaving 10 bases between the germline ends. From germline, CDR1 is MNHEY and CDR2 SVGEGT. The CDR3 bases are TGTGCCAGCAGTTTAGGTGAGGGGCAGTTCTTC. It yields the protein CASSLGEGQFF.

The chain carries TRBV14 and TRBJ2-7; D perhaps matches TRBD2 (6 bases). CDR1 and CDR2 (germline): SGHDN, FVKESK. The CDR3 contains 14 residues. With 2 bases removed from V and 6 bases from J, the gap between germline ends came to 14 bases. For the CDR3, the DNA is TGTGCCAGCAGCCAACAGCGGTTGGGGGGCGAGCAGTACTTC. It codes for CASSQQRLGGEQYF.

The gene calls are TRBV5-1 and TRBJ2-1; 14 bases match TRBD2. J was trimmed by 6 bases and V by 0 bases; bases with no gene match: 5. Germline assignment: CDR1 SGHRS and CDR2 YFSETQ. The CDR3 contains 17 residues. In nucleotides, the CDR3 is TGCGCCAGCAGCTTGGGACTAGCGGGAGGGCCGGGCAATGAGCAGTTCTTC. As protein: CASSLGLAGGPGNEQFF. Complete variable domain (other parts from reference TRBV5-1 and TRBJ2-1): KAGVTQTPRYLIKTRGQQVTLSCSPISGHRSVSWYQQTPGQGLQFLFEYFSETQRNKGNFPGRFSGRQFSNSRSEMNVSTLELGDSALYLCASSLGLAGGPGNEQFFGPGTRLTVL.

The chain joins TRBV27 to TRBJ2-4; 7 positions agree with TRBD2. V lost 1 base to trimming and J lost 7 bases; unmatched junction nucleotides: 4. CDR3 length: 14 residues. Germline CDR1 reads MNHEY; CDR2 reads SMNVEV (reference sequence). The CDR3 region is CASSLFGGWNIQYF. The CDR3 nucleotides read TGTGCCAGCAGTTTATTCGGGGGGTGGAACATTCAGTACTTC.

The chain combines TRBV5-4 with TRBJ1-5; maybe TRBD1 (5 bases). The CDR3 covers 15 residues. V lost 0 bases and J 2 bases, leaving 9 bases between the germline ends. Germline V gives CDR1 SGHNT, CDR2 YYREEE (reference sequence). CDR3 amino acids: CASSLGGEGNQPQHF. CDR3 sequence (DNA): TGTGCCAGCAGCTTGGGAGGGGAGGGCAATCAGCCCCAGCATTTT.

V gene TRBV5-3 combines with J gene TRBJ1-3; 9 bases fit TRBD1. TRBV5-3 is recorded as an ORF, its role being uncertain. Trimming at V came to 4 bases and at J to 0 bases, leaving 2 bases not matched to a gene. The CDR3 has 15 amino acids. CDR3 bases: TGTGCCAGAAGCGAGACAGGGGGCTCTGGAAACACCATATATTTT. As protein: CARSETGGSGNTIYF.

V and J are TRBV5-1 and TRBJ1-2, with 7 bases identical to TRBD1. J gave up 8 bases and V 1 base, and 5 bases lay outside the gene matches. The CDR3 is 13 residues long. Germline V lookup: CDR1 SGHRS, CDR2 YFSETQ. The DNA for the CDR3 is TGCGCCAGCAGCTTGAGGGGACAGCGAGGCTACACCTTC. Protein product: CASSLRGQRGYTF.

This clone is medium-sized within its sample. The rearrangement uses TRBV5-1 and TRBJ1-1; 7 bases are a match to TRBD1. The CDR3 is 14 amino acids. Per germline, CDR1 SGHRS and CDR2 YFSETQ. V lost 2 bases, J lost 1 base, and 2 bases stayed unmatched. This CDR3 is CASSFRTGNTEAFF. In DNA form, the CDR3 reads TGCGCCAGCAGCTTCCGGACAGGGAACACTGAAGCTTTCTTT. The whole variable domain, remainder taken from reference TRBV5-1 and TRBJ1-1, is KAGVTQTPRYLIKTRGQQVTLSCSPISGHRSVSWYQQTPGQGLQFLFEYFSETQRNKGNFPGRFSGRQFSNSRSEMNVSTLELGDSALYLCASSFRTGNTEAFFGQGTRLTVV.

The chain uses TRBV6-5 and TRBJ2-1, with D perhaps TRBD2 (5 bases). Trimming took 2 bases from V and 7 from J, leaving 18 bases between them. This CDR3 contains 16 residues. Germline-derived CDR1 and CDR2 are MNHEY and SVGAGI. Written as DNA, the CDR3 is TGTGCCAGCAGTTACCCCCGGACTGGATCTAGGAATGAGCAGTTCTTC. This sequence encodes CASSYPRTGSRNEQFF.

The chain carries TRBV7-6 and TRBJ1-3; D might be TRBD1 (5 bases). Per germline, CDR1 SGHVS and CDR2 FNYEAQ. V lost 2 bases to trimming and J lost 1 base, with 18 bases between them. This CDR3 has 18 residues. The CDR3 loop reads CASSLHQSGRGSGNTIYF. For the CDR3, the DNA is TGTGCCAGCAGCTTACATCAGTCAGGGAGGGGTTCTGGAAACACCATATATTTT.

The chain joins TRBV4-1 to TRBJ2-3; 10 bases align to TRBD1. This CDR3 region has 16 residues. Germline CDR1 is MGHRA and CDR2 is YSYEKL. V gave up 4 bases and J gave up 3 bases; unmatched junction bases: 7. The CDR3 here is CASSPLDRGRTDTQYF. CDR3 DNA: TGCGCCAGCAGCCCGCTCGACAGGGGGCGTACAGATACGCAGTATTTT.

The chain links TRBV30 to TRBJ2-7; 7 bases line up with TRBD1. The CDR3 has 12 residues. V dropped 5 bases and J dropped 5; count of bases not matched to a gene: 6. The germline V gene has CDR1 GTSNPN and CDR2 SVGIG (reference sequence). This chain's CDR3 is CAWVRQGHEQYF. In DNA, the CDR3 is TGTGCCTGGGTCCGACAGGGCCACGAGCAGTACTTC.

The chain has TRBV28 and TRBJ1-2; 8 bases fit TRBD1. Germline V gene lookup returns CDR1 MDHEN and CDR2 SYDVKM. J was trimmed by 4 bases and V by 5 bases; bases with no gene match: 3. The CDR3 covers 13 residues. DNA for the CDR3: TGTGCCAGCAGTGTGGACAGGGCCTATGGCTACACCTTC. It codes for CASSVDRAYGYTF.

This rearrangement joins TRBV5-6 to TRBJ2-5; 9 bases are shared with TRBD1. The CDR3 covers 17 residues. The germline CDR1 and CDR2 sequences are SGHDT and YYEEEE. Trimming at V came to 4 bases and at J to 5 bases, leaving 15 bases not matched to a gene. The CDR3 nucleotides are TGTGCCAGCAGCCAAATGACGGGACAGGGTTTCAGGGAGACCCAGTACTTC. Its translation: CASSQMTGQGFRETQYF.

This chain links TRBV6-1 with TRBJ1-6; 10 bases are shared with TRBD1. Looked up from germline, CDR1 is MNHNS and CDR2 is SASEGT. V lost 3 bases to trimming and J lost 0 bases; unmatched junction nucleotides: 5. This CDR3 contains 18 residues. DNA for the CDR3: TGTGCCAGCAGTGATCCGGGACAGGGGAGCTCCTATAATTCACCCCTCCACTTT. Protein sequence: CASSDPGQGSSYNSPLHF.

The chain combines TRBV11-2 with TRBJ2-7, with D perhaps matching TRBD1 (5 bases). V dropped 6 bases and J dropped 6 bases, with 9 bases sitting between them. There are 11 residues in the CDR3. Germline V gives CDR1 SGHAT, CDR2 FQNNGV. CDR3 sequence: CASRSTVEQYF. In nucleotides, the CDR3 is TGTGCCAGCAGGTCGACAGTCGAGCAGTACTTC.

This sequence joins TRBV19 and TRBJ2-3; 9 bases align to TRBD2. Germline V gene lookup returns CDR1 LNHDA and CDR2 SQIVND (reference sequence). Germline trimming cut 4 bases from V and 2 bases from J; bases unmatched to any gene: 7. The CDR3 has 16 amino acids. CDR3 coding DNA: TGTGCCAGTAGTACGGTTAGCGGGGGTTCCACAGATACGCAGTATTTT. Amino acid sequence: CASSTVSGGSTDTQYF.